Shown below are 17 T cell receptor beta chains from a single sample sequenced in a study of shared clonotypes between healthy human individuals (dated by TCRdb to the early 2020s). Libraries came from the immunoSEQ multiplex PCR assay. TCRdb took this table from immuneACCESS and kept in-frame rearrangements with V and J called. Such tables lack part of the clones; where checked against another copy, unresolved V genes explain under half of the gap, and the rest is unexplained. The sample table holds some 2,100,000 clones, of which about 92% were seen once. The top ten constitute 1.5% to 2% of the sample. CD8 naive samples were CD45RO-negative cells positively selected for CCR7, giving a CD45RA+CCR7+ population that excluded TemRA cells. The material sequenced was naive CD8+ T cells from PBMCs. Interpreted using the paper, the cell subset or site label stands for: CD45RA+CCR7+. These receptors originate from a man younger than 35 in good health. Some clones in this sample may be carry-over from other donors' samples.

The CDR3 coding sequence is TGTGCCAGCAAACCACACCGCAACTACAATGAGCAGTTCTTC. This gives the protein CASKPHRNYNEQFF. The chain joins TRBV28 to TRBJ2-1; D is ambiguous. V lost 7 bases and J lost 3, with 13 bases in between. This CDR3 comprises 14 residues. Germline V gene data show CDR1 as MDHEN and CDR2 as SYDVKM.

V and J are TRBV14 and TRBJ1-1; 7 nucleotides line up with TRBD1. Germline V gene lookup returns CDR1 SGHDN and CDR2 FVKESK. This CDR3 comprises 13 residues. The V and J ends lost 8 bases and 3 bases, in that order; junction bases with no gene match: 6. The CDR3 loop is CASRRTGDTEAFF. The CDR3 region has the DNA TGTGCCAGCCGGCGTACAGGGGACACTGAAGCTTTCTTT.

The rearrangement joins TRBV27 to TRBJ1-2; 7 positions match TRBD1. The V gene end was trimmed by 0 bases and the J gene end by 0 bases; junction bases not matched to a gene: 13. Germline values: CDR1 MNHEY, CDR2 SMNVEV (reference sequence). This CDR3 has 19 amino acids. CDR3 amino acids: CASSLSIGDSELSNYGYTF. The CDR3 DNA is TGTGCCAGCAGTTTATCCATCGGGGACAGCGAACTATCTAACTATGGCTACACCTTC.

This chain uses TRBV9 with TRBJ2-1, with D perhaps matching TRBD1 (6 bases). Germline loops: CDR1 SGDLS, CDR2 YYNGEE. Trimming took 3 bases from V and 2 from J, leaving 15 bases between them. This CDR3 comprises 16 residues. The CDR3 loop reads CASSDEMAGAYNEQFF. CDR3 nucleotide sequence: TGTGCCAGCAGCGACGAAATGGCAGGGGCCTACAATGAGCAGTTCTTC.

The chain combines TRBV30 with TRBJ2-3; 10 bases align to TRBD1. Germline CDR1 GTSNPN, CDR2 SVGIG (reference sequence). The CDR3 has 16 amino acids. V was clipped by 2 bases and J by 0 bases; unmatched bases: 5. The CDR3 loop is CAWSPGTGASTDTQYF. CDR3 in DNA: TGTGCCTGGAGTCCTGGGACAGGGGCGAGCACAGATACGCAGTATTTT.

This chain links TRBV5-6 with TRBJ1-4; D is uncertain. The CDR3 loop spans 14 amino acids. Trimming pared 4 bases from V and 6 bases from J, leaving 13 bases between. Germline CDR1 and CDR2: SGHDT and YYEEEE. CDR3 in DNA: TGTGCCAGCAGCGCGTCGTCAGAGGATGAAAAACTGTTTTTT. It is translated as CASSASSEDEKLFF.

The chain employs TRBV4-1 and TRBJ1-2; tentatively, D is TRBD1 (5 bases). Germline loops: CDR1 MGHRA, CDR2 YSYEKL. The CDR3 is 15 amino acids. Deletions cut 1 base from V and 4 bases from J, with 13 bases between. The CDR3 DNA is TGCGCCAGCAGCCAAGCGGGGGGAGTGGGCTATGGCTACACCTTC. Translated: CASSQAGGVGYGYTF.

This clone was seen a few times. This chain connects TRBV6-1 to TRBJ1-5; tentative D call: TRBD1 (6 bases). Germline-derived CDR1 and CDR2 are MNHNS and SASEGT. The length of the CDR3 is 14 residues. The ends were cut back, 9 bases at V and 6 bases at J, with 18 bases in the middle. The CDR3 loop is CASRQGSRSQPQHF. As DNA, the CDR3 is TGTGCCAGTCGGCAGGGGTCGAGAAGTCAGCCCCAGCATTTT.

The chain is built from TRBV27 and TRBJ2-7; D is possibly TRBD2 (6 bases). Deletions cut 0 bases from V and 5 bases from J, with 14 bases between. The germline gives CDR1 MNHEY, CDR2 SMNVEV (reference sequence). The CDR3 contains 15 residues. Written as DNA, the CDR3 is TGTGCCAGCAGTTTATCCGGGCGGGGACGTAACGAGCAGTACTTC. As protein: CASSLSGRGRNEQYF.

The gene calls are TRBV27 and TRBJ2-2; no reliable D call. CDR1 and CDR2 (germline): MNHEY, SMNVEV (reference sequence). This CDR3 has 14 amino acids. V was trimmed by 4 bases and J by 9 bases, leaving 15 bases between them. CDR3 DNA sequence: TGTGCCAGCAGTTCTACTAATGCAGTGAGGGAGCTGTTTTTT. Protein: CASSSTNAVRELFF.

Note on this clone: Distinct nucleotide sequences in the sample also encode this CDR3. The chain employs TRBV18 and TRBJ2-7; weak D call: TRBD1 (5 bases). Germline CDR1 reads KGHSH; CDR2 reads LQKENI. The V gene lost 3 bases and the J gene lost 0 bases, with 6 bases spanning the gap. The CDR3 covers 13 residues. The CDR3 nucleotides are TGTGCCAGCTCACCTGACAGCTCCTACGAGCAGTACTTC. This translates into CASSPDSSYEQYF.

The rearrangement joins TRBV19 to TRBJ1-5, with D hard to call. The V gene lost 3 bases and the J gene lost 3 bases, with 12 bases spanning the gap. Germline CDR1 and CDR2: LNHDA and SQIVND (reference sequence). The CDR3 loop spans 15 amino acids. CDR3 DNA sequence: TGTGCCAGTAGTATGGTGTATGAGACCAATCAGCCCCAGCATTTT. Its protein product is CASSMVYETNQPQHF.

This clone was detected only once. The gene calls are TRBV25-1 and TRBJ2-1, with D hard to call. From germline, CDR1 is MGHDK and CDR2 SYGVNS. This CDR3 has 14 residues. V was pared by 4 bases and J by 9 bases, with 16 bases between. This CDR3 is CASSVTLNGPEQFF. The CDR3 region has the DNA TGTGCCAGCAGTGTGACTCTAAACGGACCTGAGCAGTTCTTC. Supplemented by reference TRBV25-1 and TRBJ2-1, the full variable domain reads EADIYQTPRYLVIGTGKKITLECSQTMGHDKMYWYQQDPGMELHLIHYSYGVNSTEKGDLSSESTVSRIRTEHFPLTLESARPSHTSQYLCASSVTLNGPEQFFGPGTRLTVL.

On this clone: At the DNA level, this CDR3 is encoded by other sequences in the same sample as well. The J gene is TRBJ2-1, the V gene TRBV27; D ambiguous. This CDR3 contains 13 residues. The germline V gene has CDR1 MNHEY and CDR2 SMNVEV (reference sequence). V was trimmed by 0 bases and J by 6 bases, leaving 6 bases between them. The CDR3, as DNA: TGTGCCAGCAGTTTATCGTCCAGCAATGAGCAGTTCTTC. Protein product: CASSLSSSNEQFF.

The genes are TRBV28 and TRBJ1-2; TRBD1 might be the D (6 bases). There are 16 residues in the CDR3. V was trimmed by 4 bases and J by 3 bases, leaving 18 bases between them. Germline V gives CDR1 MDHEN, CDR2 SYDVKM. The CDR3 sequence: CASSSSLLGGYYGYTF. The CDR3 bases are TGTGCCAGCAGTTCCTCTCTTTTAGGGGGATACTATGGCTACACCTTC.

The rearrangement joins TRBV5-1 to TRBJ1-2; D is ambiguous. The V and J ends lost 0 bases and 4 bases respectively, with 4 bases between them. The CDR3 loop spans 12 amino acids. The germline CDR1 and CDR2 sequences are SGHRS and YFSETQ. The CDR3 nucleotides read TGCGCCAGCAGCTTGGGGGGCTATGGCTACACCTTC. Encoded protein: CASSLGGYGYTF.

This chain links TRBV2 with TRBJ1-2; 7 nucleotides line up with TRBD1. The V gene end was trimmed by 5 bases and the J gene end by 2 bases; junction bases not matched to a gene: 8. In germline, CDR1 is SNHLY, CDR2 FYNNEI. CDR3 length: 15 amino acids. CDR3 sequence reads: CASSPLEGANYGYTF. CDR3 DNA sequence: TGTGCCAGCAGTCCCTTGGAGGGGGCGAACTATGGCTACACCTTC.